The 23 T cell receptor beta chains in this list originate from one sample, sequenced in a study of cytomegalovirus exposure and HLA in healthy donors. The PCR contained 60 Vbeta and 13 Jbeta primers. Clones were sequenced by immunoSEQ multiplex PCR, and TCRdb holds only the in-frame ones, with some missing. The data contain around 150,000 clones, about three quarters of them singletons. Sequencing input: PBMCs. The receptors derive from a woman aged 40 to 55 in good health and CMV-seropositive.

The genes are TRBV7-2 and TRBJ2-5; a possible D gene is TRBD2 (5 bases). Germline V gives CDR1 SGHTA, CDR2 FQGNSA. Deletions cut 2 bases from V and 2 bases from J, with 6 bases between. This CDR3 contains 13 residues. CDR3 coding DNA: TGTGCCAGCAGCTTACCGGGACAAGAGACCCAGTACTTC. This sequence encodes CASSLPGQETQYF.

The V and J genes are TRBV7-8 and TRBJ2-1; 16 positions agree with TRBD2. Germline CDR1 reads SGHVS; CDR2 reads FQNEAQ. The CDR3 has 17 residues. V gave up 2 bases and J gave up 7 bases; unmatched junction bases: 5. This CDR3 reads CASSLKTGLAGGNEQFF. The CDR3 nucleotides read TGTGCCAGCAGCTTAAAGACGGGACTAGCGGGAGGGAATGAGCAGTTCTTC.

The chain joins TRBV5-4 to TRBJ2-5; D ambiguous. The DNA end favors TRBJ2-7, so the J call may be wrong. The CDR3 consists of 13 residues. Germline values: CDR1 SGHNT, CDR2 YYREEE (reference sequence). DNA for the CDR3: TGTGCCAGCAGCTCGGCTGGCAACTACGAGCAGTACTTC. Translation: CASSSAGNYEQYF.

The rearrangement links TRBV11-3 to TRBJ1-5; D is unresolved. Germline CDR1 is SGHNT and CDR2 is YENEEA. The CDR3 totals 13 residues. The V gene lost 6 bases and the J gene lost 6 bases, with 12 bases spanning the gap. CDR3 residues: CASSLFEGQPQHF. CDR3 nucleotide sequence: TGTGCCAGCAGTTTATTCGAGGGTCAGCCCCAGCATTTT.

J is TRBJ1-2 and V is TRBV5-4, with 7 bases lining up with TRBD1. The CDR3 has 13 residues. Germline V lookup: CDR1 SGHNT, CDR2 YYREEE (reference sequence). J lost 5 bases, V lost 6 bases, and 7 bases had no gene match. The CDR3 nucleotides read TGTGCCAGCACTCCGGACAGGAGTTATGGCTACACCTTC. This sequence encodes CASTPDRSYGYTF.

A remark on this clone: Distinct nucleotide sequences in the sample also encode this CDR3. The genes are TRBV30 and TRBJ1-2, with D uncertain. V lost 3 bases to trimming and J lost 2 bases, with 10 bases between them. The CDR3 is 13 amino acids. Looked up from germline, CDR1 is GTSNPN and CDR2 is SVGIG (reference sequence). CDR3 nucleotide sequence: TGTGCCTGGAGCCTTGGAGAGAACTATGGCTACACCTTC. Its protein is CAWSLGENYGYTF.

The chain carries TRBV25-1 and TRBJ1-2, with 10 nucleotides matching TRBD1. V trimming: 5 bases; J trimming: 4 bases; junction bases outside the gene matches: 7. This CDR3 region has 15 residues. Germline lookup yields CDR1 MGHDK and CDR2 SYGVNS. The CDR3 is CASSYPGQGTYGYTF. Here the CDR3 DNA reads TGTGCCAGCAGTTATCCGGGACAGGGGACCTATGGCTACACCTTC.

The chain couples TRBV6-5 to TRBJ1-1; D is possibly TRBD1 (5 bases). The germline V and J ends were trimmed by 6 bases and 1 base, with 6 bases remaining between them. Germline V gene lookup returns CDR1 MNHEY and CDR2 SVGAGI. The CDR3 extends over 12 amino acids. Written as DNA, the CDR3 is TGTGCCAGCAGCGGGGGGAACACTGAAGCTTTCTTT. Amino acid sequence: CASSGGNTEAFF.

Here the CDR3 reads CASSLRTGGIEKLFF. The CDR3 DNA reads TGTGCCAGCAGCCTCCGGACAGGGGGCATTGAAAAACTGTTTTTT. The V and J genes are TRBV7-6 and TRBJ1-4, with TRBD1 matching over 11 bases. Germline values: CDR1 SGHVS, CDR2 FNYEAQ. The length of the CDR3 is 15 residues. Trimming removed 5 bases from V and 7 bases from J; junction bases left unmatched: 6.

V is TRBV9 and J is TRBJ1-2; 7 bases match TRBD1. The length of the CDR3 is 14 residues. After removal of 2 bases from V and 6 bases from J, the junction contained 7 bases not matched to a gene. Germline lookup yields CDR1 SGDLS and CDR2 YYNGEE. CDR3 nucleotides: TGTGCCAGCAGCGTCACAGGGGAGGACAATGGCTACACCTTC. Amino acids: CASSVTGEDNGYTF.

This chain connects TRBV30 to TRBJ2-5, with a weak D call TRBD2 (7 bases). The CDR3 is made up of 14 amino acids. CDR1 is GTSNPN and CDR2 is SVGIG in the germline V gene (reference sequence). V was trimmed by 8 bases and J by 5 bases, leaving 21 bases between them. The CDR3 region is CAGGEGGLGETQYF. The CDR3 DNA sequence: TGTGCCGGGGGGGAGGGGGGGCTGGGGGAGACCCAGTACTTC.

The V gene is TRBV11-2, the J gene TRBJ2-7; 13 nucleotides align to TRBD2. V was pared by 5 bases and J by 2 bases, with 3 bases of the junction left unmatched. Germline-derived CDR1 and CDR2 are SGHAT and FQNNGV. The CDR3 is 15 residues long. The CDR3 loop reads CASSRTSGRAYEQYF. The CDR3 coding sequence is TGTGCCAGCAGCCGGACTAGCGGGAGAGCCTACGAGCAGTACTTC.

Only a few counts were recorded for this clone. The chain combines TRBV10-3 with TRBJ1-4, with 9 nucleotides matching TRBD1. In germline, CDR1 is ENHRY, CDR2 SYGVKD. The V segment lost 11 bases and the J segment 8 bases; nucleotides outside the gene matches: 9. The CDR3 length is 13 residues. CDR3 sequence (DNA): TGTGCCGTCTCTGAGGGACAGGGAGAAAAACTGTTTTTT. Translation gives CAVSEGQGEKLFF.

The chain recombines TRBV11-3 with TRBJ1-4; 9 bases fit TRBD1. Germline loops: CDR1 SGHNT, CDR2 YENEEA. V was pared by 3 bases and J by 6 bases, with 2 bases of the junction left unmatched. The CDR3 loop spans 14 amino acids. The chain's CDR3 is CASSLGQGDEKLFF. The CDR3 coding sequence is TGTGCCAGCAGCTTGGGACAGGGAGATGAAAAACTGTTTTTT.

This rearrangement joins TRBV7-9 to TRBJ2-5; TRBD2 aligns across 7 bases. V shed 4 bases, J shed 10 bases, and the junction held 12 bases outside the gene matches. Germline assignment: CDR1 SEHNR and CDR2 FQNEAQ (reference sequence). The CDR3 length is 14 residues. CDR3 nucleotide sequence: TGTGCCAGCAGCTCTAGCGGAGCCGCCGCGAGCCAGTACTTC. Its protein product is CASSSSGAAASQYF.

This chain uses TRBV11-3 with TRBJ1-1; D uncertain. Germline CDR1 SGHNT, CDR2 YENEEA. Trimming removed 2 bases at V and 7 bases at J, with 8 bases between. CDR3 length: 12 amino acids. As DNA, the CDR3 is TGTGCCAGCAGCTTACCACAAAGTGAAGCTTTCTTT. It yields the protein CASSLPQSEAFF.

The V and J genes are TRBV7-2 and TRBJ2-7; perhaps TRBD2 as D (6 bases). This CDR3 comprises 14 residues. Trimming pared 1 base from V and 1 base from J, leaving 8 bases between. The germline V gene has CDR1 SGHTA and CDR2 FQGNSA. The CDR3 protein is CASSLVTRSYEQYF. CDR3 nucleotides: TGTGCCAGCAGCTTAGTGACTAGATCCTACGAGCAGTACTTC.

V usage is TRBV28 and J usage is TRBJ1-5, with D perhaps TRBD1 (5 bases). Trimming left V 3 bases short and J 2 bases short, with 14 bases between. The germline V gene encodes CDR1 MDHEN and CDR2 SYDVKM. CDR3 size: 16 residues. The CDR3 DNA sequence: TGTGCCAGCAGTTTTCCCCGGCGGGGGGGCAATCAGCCCCAGCATTTT. As protein: CASSFPRRGGNQPQHF. The variable domain in full, with the rest retrieved from reference TRBV28 and TRBJ1-5, is DVKVTQSSRYLVKRTGEKVFLECVQDMDHENMFWYRQDPGLGLRLIYFSYDVKMKEKGDIPEGYSVSREKKERFSLILESASTNQTSMYLCASSFPRRGGNQPQHFGDGTRLSIL.

A few counts support this clone. In DNA form, the CDR3 reads TGTGCCAGCAGAACAGGGGGCGTAAACACTGAAGCTTTCTTT. Protein product: CASRTGGVNTEAFF. The rearrangement joins TRBV6-5 to TRBJ1-1; 9 bases are shared with TRBD1. J lost 2 bases, V lost 6 bases, and 4 bases had no gene match. This CDR3 has 14 residues. CDR1 is MNHEY and CDR2 is SVGAGI in the germline V gene.

This rearrangement joins TRBV7-8 to TRBJ2-2, with 9 nucleotides matching TRBD1. CDR1 and CDR2 from the germline V gene are SGHVS and FQNEAQ. The V segment lost 3 bases and the J segment 6 bases; nucleotides outside the gene matches: 14. The CDR3 is made up of 18 amino acids. CDR3 region: CASSLNAPGQGIAGELFF. The CDR3 DNA reads as TGTGCCAGCAGCTTGAACGCGCCGGGACAGGGTATTGCCGGGGAGCTGTTTTTT.

The chain uses TRBV29-1 and TRBJ2-7; 7 bases align to TRBD2. V lost 4 bases, J lost 1 base, and 7 bases stayed unmatched. Germline assignment: CDR1 SQVTM and CDR2 ANQGSEA. This CDR3 is 14 amino acids long. The CDR3 DNA is TGCAGCGTTGTCGGTCTAGCGGAATCCTACGAGCAGTACTTC. Translation gives CSVVGLAESYEQYF.

Worth noting for this clone: Its ends do not fully match the called genes, so a read error is possible. The gene calls are TRBV25-1 and TRBJ2-7, with 9 bases matching TRBD1. Germline V gene lookup returns CDR1 MGHDK and CDR2 SYGVNS. The CDR3 loop spans 17 amino acids. DNA of the CDR3: TGTGCCAGCAGTGAATTAACCGGGACAGGGTTCTCCAACGAGCAGTACTTC. It is translated as CASSELTGTGFSNEQYF.

The chain recombines TRBV4-2 with TRBJ2-4, with D hard to call. The V gene lost 0 bases and the J gene lost 6 bases, with 6 bases spanning the gap. This CDR3 spans 13 amino acids. In germline, CDR1 is LGHNA, CDR2 YNFKEQ. In DNA form, the CDR3 reads TGTGCCAGCAGCCAAGATGTCCGAAACATTCAGTACTTC. It is translated as CASSQDVRNIQYF.